Below, one T cell receptor (beta chain) is given with its context. The target antigen is unknown. These data originate in a study of post-analysis software for immune sequencing data. Prepared TCR beta cDNA libraries contained unique molecular identifiers. Input amounts of about 0.85 to 10 million T cells were used. These gave some 500,000 cDNA molecules, so each molecule approximated one T cell. TCRdb reanalysed the PCR reads using MiXCR and keeps one entry per CDR3 protein. The table records 600,000 to 700,000 distinct CDR3 sequences, roughly three fifths of them present only once. Study-wide results and caveats: For normalized Chao1 diversity, multiple sclerosis patients scored significantly lower than controls did.

The source is a girl between 2 and 10 years old with multiple sclerosis. Material: blood.

The CDR3 loop reads CASSFRSGGGETQYF. The CDR3 DNA reads as TGTGCCAGCAGCTTCCGTAGCGGGGGGGGAGAGACCCAGTACTTC. The V call is TRBV7-2, the J call TRBJ2-5, with 11 nucleotides matching TRBD2. V lost 3 bases, J lost 4 bases, and 4 bases stayed unmatched. Germline assignment: CDR1 SGHTA and CDR2 FQGNSA. The CDR3 runs 15 residues.